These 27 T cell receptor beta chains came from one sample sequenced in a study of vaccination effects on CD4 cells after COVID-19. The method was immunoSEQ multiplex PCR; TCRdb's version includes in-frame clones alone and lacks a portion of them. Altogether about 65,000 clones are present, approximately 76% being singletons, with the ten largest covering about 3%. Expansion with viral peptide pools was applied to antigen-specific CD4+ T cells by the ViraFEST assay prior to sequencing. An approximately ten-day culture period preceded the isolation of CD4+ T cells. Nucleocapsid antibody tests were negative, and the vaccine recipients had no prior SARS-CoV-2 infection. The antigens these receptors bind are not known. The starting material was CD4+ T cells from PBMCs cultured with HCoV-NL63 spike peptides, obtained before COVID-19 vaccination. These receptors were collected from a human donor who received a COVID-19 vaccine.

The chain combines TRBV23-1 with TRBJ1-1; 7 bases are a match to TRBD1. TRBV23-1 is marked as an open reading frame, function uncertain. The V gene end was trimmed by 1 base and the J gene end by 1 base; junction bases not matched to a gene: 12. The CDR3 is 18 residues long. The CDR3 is CASSQFHRGLEKNTEAFF. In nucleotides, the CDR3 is TGCGCCAGCAGTCAATTCCACAGGGGACTCGAGAAGAACACTGAAGCTTTCTTT.

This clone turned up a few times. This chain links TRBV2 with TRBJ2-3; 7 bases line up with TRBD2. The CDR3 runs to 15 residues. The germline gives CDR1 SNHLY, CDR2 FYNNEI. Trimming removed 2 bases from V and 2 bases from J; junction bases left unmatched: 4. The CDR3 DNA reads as TGTGCCAGCAGTGAATTGGGACTACCCACAGATACGCAGTATTTT. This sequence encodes CASSELGLPTDTQYF.

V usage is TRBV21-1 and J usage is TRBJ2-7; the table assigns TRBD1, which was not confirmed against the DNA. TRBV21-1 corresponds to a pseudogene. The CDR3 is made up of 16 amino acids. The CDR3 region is CASSFSGDTGLGEQYV. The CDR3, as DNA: TGTGCCAGCAGCTTTTCCGGGGACACTGGTCTGGGTGAGCAGTACGTC.

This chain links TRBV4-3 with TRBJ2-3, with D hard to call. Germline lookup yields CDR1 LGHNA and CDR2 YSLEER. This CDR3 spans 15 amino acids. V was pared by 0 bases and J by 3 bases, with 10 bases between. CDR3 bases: TGCGCCAGCAGCCAAGATTTACTACTTACAGATACGCAGTATTTT. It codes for CASSQDLLLTDTQYF.

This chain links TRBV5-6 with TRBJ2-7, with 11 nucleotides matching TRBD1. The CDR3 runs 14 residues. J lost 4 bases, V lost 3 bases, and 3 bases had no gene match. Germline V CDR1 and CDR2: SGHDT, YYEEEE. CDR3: CASSSGQGAYEQYV. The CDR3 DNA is TGTGCCAGCAGCTCTGGACAGGGGGCATACGAGCAGTACGTC.

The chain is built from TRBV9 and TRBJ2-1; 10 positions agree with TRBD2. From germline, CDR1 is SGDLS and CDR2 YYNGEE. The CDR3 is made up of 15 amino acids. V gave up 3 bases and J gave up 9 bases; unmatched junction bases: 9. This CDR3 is CASSDTSGVVSEQFF. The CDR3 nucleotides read TGTGCCAGCAGCGATACTAGCGGGGTGGTTAGTGAGCAGTTCTTC.

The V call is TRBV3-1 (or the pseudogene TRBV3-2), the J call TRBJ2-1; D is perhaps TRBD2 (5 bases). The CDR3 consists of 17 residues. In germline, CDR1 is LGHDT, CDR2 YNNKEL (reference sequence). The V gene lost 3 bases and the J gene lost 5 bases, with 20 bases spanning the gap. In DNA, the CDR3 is TGTGCCAGCAGCCAGGTTGGGCGAGGGCTAGCTGACAATGAGCAGTTCTTC. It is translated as CASSQVGRGLADNEQFF.

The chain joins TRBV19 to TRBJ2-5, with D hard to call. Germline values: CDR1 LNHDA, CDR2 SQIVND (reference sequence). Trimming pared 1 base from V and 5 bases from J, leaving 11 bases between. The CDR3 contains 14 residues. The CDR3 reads CASSIGPGFETQYF. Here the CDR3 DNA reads TGTGCCAGTAGTATAGGTCCCGGGTTCGAGACCCAGTACTTC. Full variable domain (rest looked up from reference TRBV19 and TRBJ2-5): DGGITQSPKYLFRKEGQNVTLSCEQNLNHDAMYWYRQDPGQGLRLIYYSQIVNDFQKGDIAEGYSVSREKKESFPLTVTSAQKNPTAFYLCASSIGPGFETQYFGPGTRLLVL.

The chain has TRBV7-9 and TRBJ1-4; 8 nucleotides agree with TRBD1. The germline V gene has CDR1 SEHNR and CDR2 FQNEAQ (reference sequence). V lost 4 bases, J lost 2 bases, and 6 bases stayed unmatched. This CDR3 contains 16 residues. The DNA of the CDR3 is TGTGCCAGCAGCTCACAGACAGGGGCGACTAATGAAAAACTGTTTTTT. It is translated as CASSSQTGATNEKLFF.

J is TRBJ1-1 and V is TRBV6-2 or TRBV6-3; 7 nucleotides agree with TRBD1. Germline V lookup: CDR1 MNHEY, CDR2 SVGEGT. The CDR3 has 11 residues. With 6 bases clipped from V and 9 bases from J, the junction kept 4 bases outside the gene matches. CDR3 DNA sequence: TGTGCCAGCAGCTTGACAGGGAAAGCTTTCTTT. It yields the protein CASSLTGKAFF.

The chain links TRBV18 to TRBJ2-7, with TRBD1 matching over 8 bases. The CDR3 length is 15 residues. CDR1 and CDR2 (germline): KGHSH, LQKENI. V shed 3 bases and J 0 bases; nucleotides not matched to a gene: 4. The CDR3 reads CASSPGQVGSYEQYV. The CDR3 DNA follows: TGTGCCAGCTCACCGGGACAGGTGGGCTCCTACGAGCAGTACGTC.

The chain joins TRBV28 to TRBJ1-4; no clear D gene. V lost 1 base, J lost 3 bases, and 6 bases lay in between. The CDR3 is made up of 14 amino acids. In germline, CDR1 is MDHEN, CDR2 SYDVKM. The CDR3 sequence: CASSLYSANEKLFF. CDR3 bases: TGTGCCAGCAGTTTATACAGTGCTAATGAAAAACTGTTTTTT.

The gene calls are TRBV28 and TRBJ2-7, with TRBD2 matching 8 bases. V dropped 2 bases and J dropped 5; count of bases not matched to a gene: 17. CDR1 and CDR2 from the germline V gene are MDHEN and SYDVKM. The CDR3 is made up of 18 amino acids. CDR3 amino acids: CASSLRTSNRGELDEQYV. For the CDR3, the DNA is TGTGCCAGCAGTTTACGGACTAGCAATAGGGGCGAATTGGACGAGCAGTACGTC.

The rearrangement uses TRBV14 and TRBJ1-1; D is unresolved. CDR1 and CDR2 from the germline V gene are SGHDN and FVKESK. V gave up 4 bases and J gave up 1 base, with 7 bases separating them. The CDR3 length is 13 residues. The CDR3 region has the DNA TGTGCCAGCAGCCTGCAGGAGAACACTGAAGCTTTCTTT. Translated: CASSLQENTEAFF.

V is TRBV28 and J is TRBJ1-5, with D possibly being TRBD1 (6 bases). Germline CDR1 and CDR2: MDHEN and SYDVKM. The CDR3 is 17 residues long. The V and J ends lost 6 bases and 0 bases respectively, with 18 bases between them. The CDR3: CASRIPTGTYSNQPQHF. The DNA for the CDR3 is TGTGCCAGCAGAATCCCGACAGGTACATATAGCAATCAGCCCCAGCATTTT.

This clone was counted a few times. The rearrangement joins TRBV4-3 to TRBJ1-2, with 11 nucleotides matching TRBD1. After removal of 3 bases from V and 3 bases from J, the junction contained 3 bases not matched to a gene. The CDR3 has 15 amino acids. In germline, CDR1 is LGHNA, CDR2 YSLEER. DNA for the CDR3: TGCGCCAGCAGCCAGGGACAGGGGGGAGACTATGGCTACACCTTC. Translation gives CASSQGQGGDYGYTF.

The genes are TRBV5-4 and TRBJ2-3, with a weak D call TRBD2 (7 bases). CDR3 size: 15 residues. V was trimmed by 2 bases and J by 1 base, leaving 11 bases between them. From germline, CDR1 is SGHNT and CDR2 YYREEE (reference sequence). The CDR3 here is CASSFGGRGTDTQYF. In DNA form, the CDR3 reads TGTGCCAGCAGCTTCGGGGGGCGAGGCACAGATACGCAGTATTTT.

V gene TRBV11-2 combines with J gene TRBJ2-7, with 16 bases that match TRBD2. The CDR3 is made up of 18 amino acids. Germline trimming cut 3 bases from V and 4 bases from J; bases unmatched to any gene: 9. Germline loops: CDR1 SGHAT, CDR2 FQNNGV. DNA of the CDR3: TGTGCCAGCAGCTTGTCTACCGGGACTAGCGGGGGGGTGTACGAGCAGTACGTC. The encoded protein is CASSLSTGTSGGVYEQYV.

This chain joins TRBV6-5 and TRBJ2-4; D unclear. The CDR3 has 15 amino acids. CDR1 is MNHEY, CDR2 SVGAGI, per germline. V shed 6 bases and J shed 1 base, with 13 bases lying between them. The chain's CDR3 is CASRPTFVAKNIQYF. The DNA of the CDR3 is TGTGCCAGCAGGCCCACTTTTGTCGCCAAAAACATTCAGTACTTC.

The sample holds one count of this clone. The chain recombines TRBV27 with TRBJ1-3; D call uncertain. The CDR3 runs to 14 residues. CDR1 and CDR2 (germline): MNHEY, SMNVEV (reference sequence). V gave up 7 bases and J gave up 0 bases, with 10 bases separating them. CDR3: CASTAAGSGNTIYF. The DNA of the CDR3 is TGTGCCAGCACTGCGGCCGGCTCTGGAAACACCATATATTTT.

The CDR3 coding sequence is TGTGCCAGCCCCAGGGACAGGGGACTCTACAAAGATAACTATGGCTACACCTTC. Its translation is CASPRDRGLYKDNYGYTF. The V and J genes are TRBV19 and TRBJ1-2, with 10 bases aligning to TRBD1. The CDR3 runs 18 residues. Germline CDR1 is LNHDA and CDR2 is SQIVND (reference sequence). With 9 bases clipped from V and 1 base from J, the junction kept 17 bases outside the gene matches.

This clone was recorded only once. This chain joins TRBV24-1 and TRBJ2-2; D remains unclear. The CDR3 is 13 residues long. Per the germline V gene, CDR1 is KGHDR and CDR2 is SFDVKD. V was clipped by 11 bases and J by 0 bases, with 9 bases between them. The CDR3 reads CASLGANTGELFF. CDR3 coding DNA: TGTGCCAGTCTAGGAGCGAACACCGGGGAGCTGTTTTTT.

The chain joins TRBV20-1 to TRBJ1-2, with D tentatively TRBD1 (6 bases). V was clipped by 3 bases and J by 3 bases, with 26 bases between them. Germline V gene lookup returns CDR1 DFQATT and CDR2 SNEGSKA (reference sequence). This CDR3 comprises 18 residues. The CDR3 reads CSASEMGGARYWHYGYTF. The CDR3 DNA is TGCAGTGCTAGTGAAATGGGGGGCGCGAGATATTGGCACTATGGCTACACCTTC.

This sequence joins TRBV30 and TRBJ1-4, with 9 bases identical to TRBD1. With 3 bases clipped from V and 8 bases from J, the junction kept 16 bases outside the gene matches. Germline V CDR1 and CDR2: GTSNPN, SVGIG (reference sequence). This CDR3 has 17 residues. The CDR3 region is CAWRSRQGVLLGEKLFF. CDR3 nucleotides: TGTGCCTGGAGGTCCCGACAGGGGGTACTCCTGGGCGAAAAACTGTTTTTT.

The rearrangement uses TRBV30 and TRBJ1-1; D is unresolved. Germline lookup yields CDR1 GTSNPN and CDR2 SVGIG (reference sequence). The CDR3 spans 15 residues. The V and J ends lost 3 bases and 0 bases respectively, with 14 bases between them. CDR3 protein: CAWSGPSGLNTEAFF. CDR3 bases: TGTGCCTGGAGCGGTCCGTCGGGTCTGAACACTGAAGCTTTCTTT.

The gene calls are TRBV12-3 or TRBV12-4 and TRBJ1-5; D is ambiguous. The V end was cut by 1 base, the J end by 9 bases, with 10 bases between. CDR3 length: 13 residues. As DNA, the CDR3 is TGTGCCAGCAGTTTAGGCATGTTTTTGCCCCAGCATTTT. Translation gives CASSLGMFLPQHF.

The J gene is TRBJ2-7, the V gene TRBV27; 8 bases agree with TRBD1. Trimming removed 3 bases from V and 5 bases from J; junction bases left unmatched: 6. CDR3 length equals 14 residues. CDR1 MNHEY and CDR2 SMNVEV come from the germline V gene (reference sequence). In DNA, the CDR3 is TGTGCCAGCAGTTTCCGGACAGGGTCGGACGAGCAGTACGTC. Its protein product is CASSFRTGSDEQYV.